These 29 T cell receptor beta chains were sequenced from one sample in a study of post-analysis software for immune sequencing data. Study findings and constraints: Patients had higher frequencies than controls of five TRBV segments, including TRBV5-6, TRBV5-1 and TRBV20-1.

Their antigens remain unidentified. Carried by the TCR beta cDNA libraries were unique molecular identifiers. TCRdb used MiXCR to reprocess the PCR reads, holding one entry per CDR3 protein. The sample shows some 190,000 distinct CDR3 sequences, 29% of them seen only once. The source material was blood. The receptor set was obtained from a girl younger than 18 with multiple sclerosis.

With respect to this clonotype: An end of the junction does not agree with germline; a read error may underlie this. The CDR3 DNA reads as TGCAGCGTAGCAGGGGACGCAACTAATGAAAAACGGTTTTTT. This gives the protein CSVAGDATNEKRFF. J is TRBJ1-4 and V is TRBV29-1; D might be TRBD1 (6 bases). This CDR3 has 14 residues. Germline loops: CDR1 SQVTM, CDR2 ANQGSEA.

Concerning this clonotype itself: Being one base from a much bigger clone, this may be a read error. V and J are TRBV2 and TRBJ2-7; 8 nucleotides align to TRBD1. Trimming removed 11 bases from V and 5 bases from J; junction bases left unmatched: 11. This CDR3 spans 13 amino acids. CDR1 SNHLY and CDR2 FYNNEI come from the germline V gene. As DNA, the CDR3 is TGTGCCGGCACAGTGGCAGGGGGCAACGAGCAGTACTTC. Amino acids: CAGTVAGGNEQYF.

This clonotype was observed at least ten times. The rearrangement links TRBV5-1 to TRBJ2-1; D is perhaps TRBD2 (6 bases). With 2 bases removed from V and 10 bases from J, the gap between germline ends came to 16 bases. Germline CDR1 is SGHRS and CDR2 is YFSETQ. The CDR3 length is 14 residues. CDR3 DNA: TGCGCCAGCAGCTTCGGGACTTCCGCTTACGAGCAGTTCTTC. It yields the protein CASSFGTSAYEQFF.

Details on this clonotype: A much larger clone sits a single nucleotide away, making a read error possible. The chain joins TRBV20-1 to TRBJ2-1; a possible D gene is TRBD1 (5 bases). CDR1 is DFQATT, CDR2 SNEGSKA, per germline (reference sequence). The CDR3 covers 14 residues. CDR3 loop: CSAPQGFAYNGQFF. The CDR3 DNA is TGCAGTGCCCCCCAGGGTTTTGCCTACAATGGGCAGTTCTTC.

There are a few counts of this clonotype. This chain uses TRBV20-1 with TRBJ2-5, with TRBD2 matching over 9 bases. The CDR3 is 16 residues long. Germline loops: CDR1 DFQATT, CDR2 SNEGSKA (reference sequence). The J segment lost 7 bases and the V segment lost 6 bases, leaving 18 bases of the junction unmatched. CDR3 in amino acids: CSARSGGSGSWGTQYF. DNA of the CDR3: TGCAGTGCAAGATCGGGTGGTAGCGGGAGTTGGGGGACCCAGTACTTC.

A word on this clonotype: A read error is possible here, since a much larger clone lies one base away. This chain links TRBV29-1 with TRBJ1-4, with TRBD1 matching 7 bases. There are 15 residues in the CDR3. Germline V lookup: CDR1 SQVTM, CDR2 ANQGSEA. The V segment lost 5 bases and the J segment 7 bases; nucleotides outside the gene matches: 13. The CDR3 nucleotides read TGCAGCGTTCCACAGGGGAGTGGGGCTAGTGAAAAACTGTTTTTT. Protein sequence: CSVPQGSGASEKLFF.

The rearrangement joins TRBV20-1 to TRBJ2-1, with 15 bases aligning to TRBD2. The junction had 2 bases not matched to a gene; V was cut back by 5 bases and J by 6 bases. Germline V gives CDR1 DFQATT, CDR2 SNEGSKA (reference sequence). The CDR3 loop spans 14 amino acids. The CDR3 reads CSAAGLAGGNEQFF. The DNA for the CDR3 is TGCAGTGCTGCGGGACTAGCGGGGGGCAATGAGCAGTTCTTC.

In its sample, this clonotype was seen many times. V usage is TRBV5-6 and J usage is TRBJ2-5; D is uncertain. Trimming removed 1 base at V and 1 base at J, with 8 bases between. This CDR3 has 14 amino acids. CDR1 is SGHDT, CDR2 YYEEEE, per germline. The CDR3 DNA sequence: TGTGCCAGCAGCTTGAGGCGGACCCAAGAGACCCAGTACTTC. It specifies CASSLRRTQETQYF.

This rearrangement joins TRBV5-1 to TRBJ2-3, with a possible D match to TRBD2 (7 bases). The CDR3 is made up of 17 amino acids. Trimming took 4 bases from V and 1 from J, leaving 19 bases between them. CDR1 and CDR2 (germline): SGHRS, YFSETQ. CDR3 region: CASSATGRGHRTDTQYF. The DNA of the CDR3 is TGCGCCAGCAGCGCGACTGGGCGGGGGCACCGCACAGATACGCAGTATTTT.

Points on this clonotype: With a much larger clone just one base away, this may be a read error. The CDR3: CSAMRQGIDGYTF. DNA of the CDR3: TGCAGTGCCATGCGGCAGGGCATAGATGGCTACACCTTC. The chain recombines TRBV20-1 with TRBJ1-2; TRBD1 might be the D (5 bases). This CDR3 is built from 13 residues. CDR1 and CDR2 from the germline V gene are DFQATT and SNEGSKA (reference sequence). Trimming took off 6 bases at V and 6 bases at J, with 17 bases between the two ends.

The rearrangement joins TRBV3-1 to TRBJ2-3, with D possibly being TRBD1 (6 bases). This CDR3 has 16 residues. The germline gives CDR1 LGHDT, CDR2 YNNKEL (reference sequence). Trimming shortened V by 2 bases and J by 5 bases, and 17 bases separated the two germline ends. CDR3 in DNA: TGTGCCAGCAGCCAAAGCCGGGGCAGGGGACGAGATACGCAGTATTTT. Encoded protein: CASSQSRGRGRDTQYF.

This clonotype was detected only a few times. This sequence joins TRBV14 and TRBJ1-3; 10 bases are a match to TRBD1. The J segment lost 4 bases and the V segment lost 4 bases, leaving 10 bases of the junction unmatched. CDR1 SGHDN and CDR2 FVKESK come from the germline V gene. This CDR3 contains 17 residues. The CDR3 loop reads CASSRPMTGGWGNTIYF. For the CDR3, the DNA is TGTGCCAGCAGCCGACCTATGACAGGGGGCTGGGGAAACACCATATATTTT.

This clonotype was seen at least ten times. The J gene is TRBJ2-1, the V gene TRBV6-5, with a possible D match to TRBD1 (5 bases). V was pared by 0 bases and J by 7 bases, with 13 bases between. The CDR3 extends over 15 amino acids. Germline CDR1 MNHEY, CDR2 SVGAGI. Written as DNA, the CDR3 is TGTGCCAGCAGTTACTCGACCCAGGGTCGAAATGAGCAGTTCTTC. Amino acids: CASSYSTQGRNEQFF.

This clonotype was picked up many times. V usage is TRBV29-1 and J usage is TRBJ1-2; D unresolved. CDR3 length: 15 amino acids. Trimming removed 3 bases from V and 0 bases from J, with 14 bases in between. Germline CDR1 is SQVTM and CDR2 is ANQGSEA. CDR3 residues: CSVDRVGGANYGYTF. In DNA form, the CDR3 reads TGCAGCGTTGACCGTGTGGGCGGCGCTAACTATGGCTACACCTTC.

This clonotype has a handful of counts. The V call is TRBV5-1, the J call TRBJ1-4; TRBD1 matches at 7 bases. This CDR3 is built from 15 residues. The trim removed 4 bases at V and 3 bases at J, leaving 6 bases unmatched. The germline CDR1 and CDR2 sequences are SGHRS and YFSETQ. The chain's CDR3 is CASSHGTVANEKLFF. The CDR3 DNA follows: TGCGCCAGCAGCCACGGGACAGTGGCTAATGAAAAACTGTTTTTT.

In its sample, this clonotype was seen many times. The chain combines TRBV5-6 with TRBJ2-1, with D perhaps given as TRBD1 or TRBD2 (5 bases each). The CDR3 has 12 amino acids. Trimming stripped 4 bases from V and 15 bases from J, with 17 bases between. Per germline, CDR1 SGHDT and CDR2 YYEEEE. CDR3 protein: CASSGRDGARFF. DNA of the CDR3: TGTGCCAGCAGCGGCCGGGACGGAGCGAGGTTCTTC.

This clonotype was detected only a few times. This chain uses TRBV21-1 with TRBJ1-2. TRBV21-1 is a recognized pseudogene. CDR3 length: 12 amino acids. The CDR3 nucleotides are TGTGCCAGCAGCCCCGACCGGTCCGGCTACACCTTC. This encodes CASSPDRSGYTF.

The table lists this clonotype with many counts. The chain employs TRBV15 and TRBJ2-5; 7 bases line up with TRBD1. V shed 4 bases, J shed 3 bases, and the junction held 8 bases outside the gene matches. From germline, CDR1 is LNHNV and CDR2 YYDKDF (reference sequence). There are 15 residues in the CDR3. The CDR3: CATSTRQGPKETQYF. In DNA, the CDR3 is TGTGCCACCAGCACCCGACAGGGACCTAAAGAGACCCAGTACTTC.

This clonotype was found once. The chain is built from TRBV28 and TRBJ2-1, with D perhaps matching TRBD1 (5 bases). The end of the DNA is better explained by TRBJ2-7, so the J call may be wrong. From germline, CDR1 is MDHEN and CDR2 SYDVKM. The CDR3 runs to 17 residues. As DNA, the CDR3 is TGTGCCAGCAGTGCCCAGACAGCTGACCACTCCTACAATGAGCAGTACTTC. This sequence encodes CASSAQTADHSYNEQYF.

This clonotype was observed a handful of times. This rearrangement joins TRBV28 to TRBJ1-2; 9 bases match TRBD1. This CDR3 is built from 14 residues. After removal of 6 bases from V and 6 bases from J, the junction contained 8 bases not matched to a gene. The germline V gene encodes CDR1 MDHEN and CDR2 SYDVKM. The CDR3 protein is CASRPTTGGNGYTF. As DNA, the CDR3 is TGTGCCAGCAGACCAACTACAGGGGGCAATGGCTACACCTTC.

Remarks on this clonotype: This sequence may be a read error, since a much larger clone differs from it by one base. The chain uses TRBV5-1 and TRBJ2-1; the D is unclear. The assigned J gene may be wrong: the sequence end matches TRBJ2-7 better. This CDR3 comprises 17 residues. Germline V gene sequence: CDR1 SGHRS, CDR2 YFSETQ. The CDR3 region is CASSLPFLVRPYNEQYF. CDR3 coding DNA: TGCGCCAGCAGCTTGCCCTTTCTAGTAAGGCCCTACAATGAGCAGTACTTC.

At least ten counts were recorded for this clonotype. CDR3 bases: TGTGCCAGCAGTAGCGGGAGGCACACAGATACGCAGTATTTT. Translated: CASSSGRHTDTQYF. The rearrangement links TRBV28 to TRBJ2-3, with TRBD2 matching over 9 bases. The V gene's germline CDR1 is MDHEN and CDR2 SYDVKM. CDR3 length: 14 residues. Trimming removed 5 bases from V and 2 bases from J; junction bases left unmatched: 2.

Ten or more counts support this clonotype. This sequence joins TRBV10-2 and TRBJ1-5; D gene uncertain. V dropped 3 bases and J dropped 0 bases, with 6 bases sitting between them. Germline values: CDR1 WSHSY, CDR2 SAAADI. This CDR3 has 14 residues. CDR3 in amino acids: CASSEALSNQPQHF. The CDR3 nucleotides are TGCGCCAGCAGTGAAGCCCTTAGCAATCAGCCCCAGCATTTT.

Ten or more counts support this clonotype. The chain links TRBV12-3 or TRBV12-4 to TRBJ2-1; D is unresolved. Trimming pared 5 bases from V and 5 bases from J, leaving 7 bases between. CDR3 length equals 12 residues. The CDR3 DNA reads as TGTGCCAGCAGTCGGATTGACAATGAGCAGTTCTTC. This codes for CASSRIDNEQFF.

This rearrangement joins TRBV6-2 or TRBV6-3 to TRBJ2-7, with TRBD1 as a possible D gene (5 bases). Per the germline V gene, CDR1 is MNHEY and CDR2 is SVGEGT. V was pared by 6 bases and J by 0 bases, with 12 bases between. The CDR3 spans 14 residues. CDR3 coding DNA: TGTGCCAGCAGGTATCAAGGGGTCTCCTACGAGCAGTACTTC. Amino acids: CASRYQGVSYEQYF.

This clonotype appeared a single time. A read error may be the cause here, since a much bigger clone is one base away. J is TRBJ2-1 and V is TRBV20-1; 12 bases align to TRBD2. CDR1 is DFQATT and CDR2 is SNEGSKA in the germline V gene (reference sequence). This CDR3 comprises 16 residues. CDR3 sequence: CSAISSGRGNYTEQFF. CDR3 in DNA: TGCAGTGCTATATCTAGCGGGAGGGGGAACTACACTGAGCAGTTCTTC.

This clonotype showed up many times. This rearrangement joins TRBV27 to TRBJ2-7, with a weak D call TRBD1 (6 bases). Trimming removed 5 bases from V and 0 bases from J, with 8 bases in between. The CDR3 is 13 amino acids. Germline-derived CDR1 and CDR2 are MNHEY and SMNVEV (reference sequence). The CDR3 loop reads CASSRGGSYEQYF. CDR3 bases: TGTGCCAGCAGTCGAGGGGGCTCCTACGAGCAGTACTTC.

This sequence joins TRBV5-1 and TRBJ2-2; D is unclear. This CDR3 is 15 amino acids long. Germline V lookup: CDR1 SGHRS, CDR2 YFSETQ. With 0 bases removed from V and 1 base from J, the gap between germline ends came to 7 bases. The CDR3 nucleotides read TGCGCCAGCAGCTTGGCGCCAGAGAACACCGGGGAGCTGTTTTTT. Its protein is CASSLAPENTGELFF.

The CDR3 region has the DNA TGCGCCAGCAGCCAAGTTAGGACAGGCAATCAGCCCCAGCATTTT. This gives the protein CASSQVRTGNQPQHF. This chain uses TRBV4-1 with TRBJ1-5; D is possibly TRBD1 (6 bases). Trimming took 1 base from V and 2 from J, leaving 9 bases between them. Germline CDR1 and CDR2: MGHRA and YSYEKL. The CDR3 spans 15 residues.